This T cell receptor (beta chain) was found in a study of CXCR3-negative and CXCR3-positive naive CD8 T cells. The CDR3 loop spans 15 amino acids. The germline gives CDR1 MDHEN, CDR2 SYDVKM. Through 5' RACE with UMI labels, the TRB cDNA libraries were prepared. TCRdb reprocessed the 5' RACE reads; each CDR3 protein has one entry and no DNA is given. The sample has tens of thousands of distinct CDR3 sequences. Of note for this clonotype: The antigen is not known.

Study observations and caveats: CXCR3-positive naive cells carried more hydrophobic TRB CDR3s than CXCR3-negative naive cells did. Memory cells diverged, while naive CXCR3-positive and CXCR3-negative cells had similar TRBV-TRBJ usage.

The specimen was naive CXCR3- CD8+ T cells from blood. The subset was: CD45RO-CCR7+CD27+CD95- naive CD8+ T cells lacking CXCR3 (TNR3-). The TCR sequence derives from a human donor in good health. Some clones in this sample may be carry-over from other donors' samples. The rearrangement uses TRBV28 and TRBJ2-1; the TCRdb D gene call, TRBD2, has no DNA to confirm it. The CDR3 spells CASSPLAGEYTEQFF.